The next 15 T cell receptor beta chains were all read from a single sample in a study of T cell responses to AZD1222 COVID-19 vaccine. Profiled with immunoSEQ multiplex PCR; TCRdb holds only in-frame clones, not every one. The data contain some 170,000 clones, 85% to 90% of them singletons. Source: peripheral blood, taken 28 days after the second dose of the MenACWY control vaccine. The receptors were gathered from an adult who received the MenACWY meningococcal vaccine as a control.

The chain uses TRBV29-1 and TRBJ1-1, with a possible D match to TRBD1 (5 bases). Trimming removed 5 bases from V and 1 base from J, with 17 bases in between. CDR1 is SQVTM and CDR2 is ANQGSEA in the germline V gene. The CDR3 consists of 15 residues. The CDR3 protein is CSVRGRYNPNTEAFF. The CDR3, as DNA: TGCAGCGTTCGGGGCCGGTACAACCCGAACACTGAAGCTTTCTTT.

This chain's CDR3 is CASTSRGLSPYEQYF. DNA of the CDR3: TGTGCCAGCACTTCAAGGGGACTTTCCCCCTACGAGCAGTACTTC. The rearrangement links TRBV2 to TRBJ2-7; tentative D call: TRBD2 (6 bases). V gave up 7 bases and J gave up 2 bases, with 18 bases separating them. The germline gives CDR1 SNHLY, CDR2 FYNNEI. The CDR3 spans 15 residues.

DNA for the CDR3: TGTGCCAGCAGCCGGGAGACGGATACGCAGTATTTT. Residues: CASSRETDTQYF. The chain couples TRBV7-9 to TRBJ2-3; D possibly corresponds to TRBD2 (6 bases). This CDR3 comprises 12 residues. Germline-derived CDR1 and CDR2 are SEHNR and FQNEAQ (reference sequence). V lost 5 bases to trimming and J lost 6 bases, with 9 bases between them.

This chain uses TRBV5-4 with TRBJ2-3; the match to TRBD2 covers 8 bases. Trimming cost V 4 bases and J 1 base; bases outside gene matches: 5. The CDR3 has 15 residues. Germline V lookup: CDR1 SGHNT, CDR2 YYREEE (reference sequence). CDR3 protein: CASSPPTSGTDTQYF. The CDR3 DNA is TGTGCCAGCAGCCCACCGACTAGCGGCACAGATACGCAGTATTTT.

V usage is TRBV5-4 and J usage is TRBJ1-1, with 7 bases identical to TRBD1. The V and J ends lost 4 bases and 0 bases, in that order; junction bases with no gene match: 15. CDR1 and CDR2 (germline): SGHNT, YYREEE (reference sequence). The CDR3 covers 18 residues. The CDR3 DNA follows: TGTGCCAGCAGCCCTGACCCGACAGGGACCTTTATGAACACTGAAGCTTTCTTT. Translation gives CASSPDPTGTFMNTEAFF.

The rearrangement links TRBV5-1 to TRBJ2-7; D ambiguous. From germline, CDR1 is SGHRS and CDR2 YFSETQ. The CDR3 has 15 residues. Trimming shortened V by 0 bases and J by 5 bases, and 15 bases separated the two germline ends. CDR3 amino acids: CASSLAWGKGNEQYF. For the CDR3, the DNA is TGCGCCAGCAGCTTGGCGTGGGGTAAAGGGAACGAGCAGTACTTC.

This clone was seen once. The chain joins TRBV5-1 to TRBJ1-2, with D perhaps matching TRBD1 (6 bases). V was clipped by 0 bases and J by 6 bases, with 9 bases between them. Germline loops: CDR1 SGHRS, CDR2 YFSETQ. The CDR3 length is 13 residues. The CDR3 sequence is CASSLDRVHGYTF. The CDR3, as DNA: TGCGCCAGCAGCTTGGACAGGGTGCATGGCTACACCTTC.

V and J are TRBV28 and TRBJ1-1, with D possibly matching TRBD1 (6 bases). Between the trimmed V and J ends, which lost 3 bases and 5 bases, there was a span of 22 bases. There are 17 residues in the CDR3. The germline V gene encodes CDR1 MDHEN and CDR2 SYDVKM. The CDR3 DNA follows: TGTGCCAGCAGTTTTTCGTCCCAGGGGCGTCGGAGGACTGAAGCTTTCTTT. Translating gives CASSFSSQGRRRTEAFF.

This clone was recorded a few times. The chain recombines TRBV18 with TRBJ1-4, with a tentative D call TRBD1 (5 bases). This CDR3 spans 13 amino acids. Between the trimmed V and J ends, which lost 4 bases and 8 bases, there was a span of 11 bases. Germline V CDR1 and CDR2: KGHSH, LQKENI. CDR3 loop: CASSLVRDEKLFF. The CDR3 DNA reads TGTGCCAGCTCACTTGTGAGGGACGAAAAACTGTTTTTT.

V gene TRBV2 combines with J gene TRBJ1-1; 8 bases are a match to TRBD1. The trim removed 7 bases at V and 8 bases at J, leaving 6 bases unmatched. The CDR3 is 12 amino acids. CDR1 and CDR2 from the germline V gene are SNHLY and FYNNEI. CDR3 region: CASKLGTGEAFF. The CDR3, as DNA: TGTGCCAGCAAGCTTGGGACAGGCGAAGCTTTCTTT.

This clone was seen more than once but under ten times. CDR3 sequence: CASSFSSMGNTEAFF. Written as DNA, the CDR3 is TGTGCCAGCAGCTTTTCGTCGATGGGGAACACTGAAGCTTTCTTT. This sequence joins TRBV7-2 and TRBJ1-1; D remains unclear. Trimming left V 3 bases short and J 1 base short, with 12 bases between. The length of the CDR3 is 15 residues. Germline assignment: CDR1 SGHTA and CDR2 FQGNSA.

The rearrangement uses TRBV6-2 or TRBV6-3 and TRBJ1-5, with D hard to call. V was cut by 2 bases and J by 7 bases, with 15 bases left in between. CDR3 length equals 15 residues. CDR1 is MNHEY, CDR2 SVGEGT, per germline. In DNA, the CDR3 is TGTGCCAGCAGTTACGACCTAATCCTAGGGCAGCCCCAGCATTTT. The encoded protein is CASSYDLILGQPQHF.

V usage is TRBV6-2 or TRBV6-3 and J usage is TRBJ1-1, with unresolved D. This CDR3 has 14 residues. The V end lost 3 bases, the J end lost 3 bases, and 11 bases lay between the germline ends. Germline-derived CDR1 and CDR2 are MNHEY and SVGEGT. The CDR3 DNA follows: TGTGCCAGCAGTTATTCTTCCTCGGACACTGAAGCTTTCTTT. It specifies CASSYSSSDTEAFF.

This clone was observed a few times. The chain carries TRBV25-1 and TRBJ1-2; D is unclear. CDR1 MGHDK and CDR2 SYGVNS come from the germline V gene. The length of the CDR3 is 14 residues. V was pared by 3 bases and J by 3 bases, with 11 bases between. CDR3 amino acids: CASSDPIGYYGYTF. The CDR3 DNA is TGTGCCAGCAGTGATCCCATCGGGTACTATGGCTACACCTTC.

The sample holds a few counts of this clone. The J gene is TRBJ1-1, the V gene TRBV30, with D perhaps TRBD1 (5 bases). The germline V gene encodes CDR1 GTSNPN and CDR2 SVGIG (reference sequence). This CDR3 region has 11 residues. V was trimmed by 8 bases and J by 6 bases, leaving 13 bases between them. CDR3 in DNA: TGTGCCCATCGGAGGGGCGCTGAAGCTTTCTTT. Its protein is CAHRRGAEAFF. Full variable domain (rest looked up from reference TRBV30 and TRBJ1-1): SQTIHQWPATLVQPVGSPLSLECTVEGTSNPNLYWYRQAAGRGLQLLFYSVGIGQISSEVPQNLSASRPQDRQFILSSKKLLLSDSGFYLCAHRRGAEAFFGQGTRLTVV.